The 28 T cell receptor beta chains reported below all come from one sample, sequenced in a study of blood T cells in healthy people across ages. Primers used in a second PCR of roughly 7 to 12 cycles were a sample-barcoded 5' primer and a J-beta primer mix. TCRdb used MiXCR to reprocess the 5' RACE reads, holding one entry per CDR3 protein. Among roughly 1,700,000 distinct CDR3 sequences listed, roughly 27% were seen once. Sequenced material: blood. Receptor source: a woman between 25 and 40 years old in good health.

Only a few counts were recorded for this clonotype. The rearrangement links TRBV27 to TRBJ1-6; TRBD1 agrees at 7 bases. The germline CDR1 and CDR2 sequences are MNHEY and SMNVEV (reference sequence). With 4 bases clipped from V and 14 bases from J, the junction kept 11 bases outside the gene matches. CDR3 length: 14 residues. CDR3 residues: CASSSYRGSAALHF. The CDR3 bases are TGTGCCAGCAGTTCCTACAGGGGCTCCGCGGCCCTCCACTTT.

This clonotype has only a few counts. The chain carries TRBV2 and TRBJ2-3; D unclear. This CDR3 comprises 13 residues. Germline-derived CDR1 and CDR2 are SNHLY and FYNNEI. Deletions cut 8 bases from V and 0 bases from J, with 9 bases between. This chain's CDR3 is CASAAASTDTQYF. The CDR3 nucleotides read TGTGCCAGCGCAGCCGCTAGCACAGATACGCAGTATTTT. Complete variable domain (other parts from reference TRBV2 and TRBJ2-3): EPEVTQTPSHQVTQMGQEVILRCVPISNHLYFYWYRQILGQKVEFLVSFYNNEISEKSEIFDDQFSVERPDGSNFTLKIRSTKLEDSAMYFCASAAASTDTQYFGPGTRLTVL.

The rearrangement joins TRBV9 to TRBJ2-1, with D perhaps TRBD1 or TRBD2 (5 bases each). The germline V gene encodes CDR1 SGDLS and CDR2 YYNGEE. With 0 bases removed from V and 2 bases from J, the gap between germline ends came to 9 bases. The CDR3 loop spans 15 amino acids. The CDR3 DNA is TGTGCCAGCAGCGTAGACGGGGACCCCTACAATGAGCAGTTCTTC. Translated: CASSVDGDPYNEQFF. Looking up the rest from reference TRBV9 and TRBJ2-1 gives the full variable domain: DSGVTQTPKHLITATGQRVTLRCSPRSGDLSVYWYQQSLDQGLQFLIQYYNGEERAKGNILERFSAQQFPDLHSELNLSSLELGDSALYFCASSVDGDPYNEQFFGPGTRLTVL.

This sequence joins TRBV2 and TRBJ2-1; D is possibly TRBD1 (8 bases). V was trimmed by 4 bases and J by 7 bases, leaving 17 bases between them. This CDR3 comprises 15 residues. Germline V gene data show CDR1 as SNHLY and CDR2 as FYNNEI. The chain's CDR3 is CASSGGRGRGNEQFF. DNA for the CDR3: TGTGCCAGCAGTGGGGGCAGGGGGCGGGGGAATGAGCAGTTCTTC.

This clonotype occurred a few times. The rearrangement joins TRBV12-3 or TRBV12-4 to TRBJ2-3; no firm D call. The ends were cut back, 0 bases at V and 6 bases at J, with 7 bases in the middle. This CDR3 is built from 13 residues. The CDR3: CASSLAELDTQYF. The CDR3 nucleotides are TGTGCCAGCAGTTTAGCGGAGCTGGATACGCAGTATTTT.

The CDR3 protein is CSAFYSGSSYEQYF. In DNA form, the CDR3 reads TGCAGTGCCTTTTATAGCGGGAGCTCCTACGAGCAGTACTTC. This chain joins TRBV20-1 and TRBJ2-7, with 9 bases fitting TRBD2. J gave up 0 bases and V 6 bases, and 6 bases lay outside the gene matches. Per the germline V gene, CDR1 is DFQATT and CDR2 is SNEGSKA (reference sequence). CDR3 size: 14 residues.

With regard to this clonotype: A much larger clone lies one base from this, so it may be a read error. This chain uses TRBV6-2 or TRBV6-3 with TRBJ1-1; no clear D gene. CDR1 and CDR2 from the germline V gene are MNHEY and SVGEGT. This CDR3 comprises 12 residues. The CDR3 region is CASSEGNTGAFF. CDR3 sequence (DNA): TGTGCCAGCAGTGAAGGGAACACTGGAGCTTTCTTT.

This clonotype has just a few counts. This may come from a read error, since a much larger clone is one base off. The chain is built from TRBV10-3 and TRBJ2-1; 7 bases map to TRBD1. The ends lost 6 bases at V and 13 bases at J; junction bases unmatched: 18. The CDR3 contains 15 residues. Germline V gene lookup returns CDR1 ENHRY and CDR2 SYGVKD. In nucleotides, the CDR3 is TGTGCCATCAGCCCCGTTGAGACAGGGACAGAGACCCAGTTCTTC. Translated: CAISPVETGTETQFF.

This chain uses TRBV5-1 with TRBJ2-6, with 9 bases that match TRBD1. Unmatched junction bases numbered 15, after V lost 0 bases and J lost 2 bases. Germline lookup yields CDR1 SGHRS and CDR2 YFSETQ. The CDR3 contains 21 residues. The CDR3 loop is CASSLAFGTGWPRTGANVLTF. DNA for the CDR3: TGCGCCAGCAGCTTGGCCTTCGGGACAGGGTGGCCTCGGACTGGGGCCAACGTCCTGACTTTC.

The chain couples TRBV20-1 to TRBJ2-3; TRBD2 matches at 14 bases. CDR1 and CDR2 (germline): DFQATT, SNEGSKA (reference sequence). The CDR3 covers 16 residues. V lost 0 bases, J lost 6 bases, and 5 bases stayed unmatched. The CDR3 is CSARDLTSGRVDTQYF. The CDR3 DNA reads TGCAGTGCTAGAGATCTGACTAGCGGGAGGGTGGATACGCAGTATTTT.

This rearrangement joins TRBV5-6 to TRBJ2-5, with 7 bases fitting TRBD1. Per the germline V gene, CDR1 is SGHDT and CDR2 is YYEEEE. Germline trimming cut 4 bases from V and 7 bases from J; bases unmatched to any gene: 10. The CDR3 contains 14 residues. The CDR3 loop reads CASSPRTGKGTQYF. The CDR3 nucleotides read TGTGCCAGCAGCCCCAGGACAGGAAAGGGGACCCAGTACTTC. Complete variable domain (other parts from reference TRBV5-6 and TRBJ2-5): DAGVTQSPTHLIKTRGQQVTLRCSPKSGHDTVSWYQQALGQGPQFIFQYYEEEERQRGNFPDRFSGHQFPNYSSELNVNALLLGDSALYLCASSPRTGKGTQYFGPGTRLLVL.

A note on this clonotype: With a much larger clone just one base away, this may be a read error. The rearrangement joins TRBV7-2 to TRBJ2-7; D might be TRBD1 (5 bases). Trimming took 1 base from V and 2 from J, leaving 12 bases between them. This CDR3 region has 15 residues. Germline V gene sequence: CDR1 SGHTA, CDR2 FQGNSA. CDR3 nucleotide sequence: TGTGCCAGCAGCTTAGAACCCCAGGACACCTACGAGCAGTACTTC. Protein: CASSLEPQDTYEQYF.

This clonotype was observed a few times. The rearrangement uses TRBV6-2 or TRBV6-3 and TRBJ2-2; D uncertain. V lost 2 bases and J lost 2, with 6 bases in between. CDR3 length equals 14 residues. Germline V gene lookup returns CDR1 MNHEY and CDR2 SVGEGT. The CDR3 region has the DNA TGTGCCAGCAGTTACGCACTCAACACCGGGGAGCTGTTTTTT. Translation: CASSYALNTGELFF.

This clonotype showed up just a few times. The chain has TRBV5-1 and TRBJ2-1, with D possibly matching TRBD2 (6 bases). CDR1 is SGHRS and CDR2 is YFSETQ in the germline V gene. This CDR3 contains 17 residues. Trimming removed 4 bases at V and 0 bases at J, with 17 bases between. The CDR3 loop reads CASSRGGLPGSYNEQFF. CDR3 in DNA: TGCGCCAGCAGCAGAGGAGGGTTACCAGGCTCCTACAATGAGCAGTTCTTC.

The chain carries TRBV7-3 and TRBJ2-1, with D tentatively TRBD1 (5 bases). From germline, CDR1 is SGHTA and CDR2 FQGTGA. V was clipped by 5 bases and J by 8 bases, with 22 bases between them. The CDR3 covers 16 residues. CDR3 nucleotides: TGTGCCAGCAGCCGTTCAGAAGGGTCAGGGATCGATGAGCAGTTCTTC. This sequence encodes CASSRSEGSGIDEQFF.

The chain couples TRBV19 to TRBJ2-1, with TRBD1 matching over 7 bases. Germline CDR1 reads LNHDA; CDR2 reads SQIVND (reference sequence). V lost 9 bases, J lost 4 bases, and 9 bases stayed unmatched. The CDR3 extends over 14 amino acids. The CDR3 sequence: CASRIDRAYNEQFF. Written as DNA, the CDR3 is TGTGCCAGCCGTATCGACAGGGCTTACAATGAGCAGTTCTTC.

This clonotype was observed a handful of times. V usage is TRBV20-1 and J usage is TRBJ1-3; no definite D call. From germline, CDR1 is DFQATT and CDR2 SNEGSKA (reference sequence). CDR3 length equals 12 residues. The V end lost 5 bases, the J end lost 2 bases, and 7 bases lay between the germline ends. The CDR3 here is CSAYSPGNTIYF. The CDR3 DNA is TGCAGTGCTTACAGTCCTGGAAACACCATATATTTT.

The rearrangement joins TRBV11-2 to TRBJ2-1, with 8 bases identical to TRBD1. This CDR3 comprises 15 residues. Trimming took 1 base from V and 7 from J; bases not matched to a gene: 6. Germline V lookup: CDR1 SGHAT, CDR2 FQNNGV. CDR3 DNA sequence: TGTGCCAGCAGCTTAGGTCCGAGGACAGGGAATGAGCAGTTCTTC. It codes for CASSLGPRTGNEQFF.

The chain is built from TRBV7-3 and TRBJ2-3; D is perhaps TRBD2 (6 bases). The CDR3 is 15 amino acids. CDR1 and CDR2 from the germline V gene are SGHTA and FQGTGA. Trimming left V 2 bases short and J 9 bases short, with 18 bases between. The CDR3 region has the DNA TGTGCCAGCAGCTTACGCGGGGAAGGTATGAGGACGCAGTATTTT. Translation gives CASSLRGEGMRTQYF.

The chain is built from TRBV29-1 and TRBJ2-6; D gene unclear. V lost 6 bases, J lost 0 bases, and 12 bases lay in between. The CDR3 consists of 15 residues. CDR1 is SQVTM, CDR2 ANQGSEA, per germline. The CDR3 nucleotides are TGCAGCGTCCCCGGGCTGTGCTCTGGGGCCAACGTCCTGACTTTC. This sequence encodes CSVPGLCSGANVLTF. Full variable domain (missing parts from reference TRBV29-1 and TRBJ2-6): SAVISQKPSRDICQRGTSLTIQCQVDSQVTMMFWYRQQPGQSLTLIATANQGSEATYESGFVIDKFPISRPNLTFSTLTVSNMSPEDSSIYLCSVPGLCSGANVLTFGAGSRLTVL.

There are a few counts of this clonotype. This sequence joins TRBV6-1 and TRBJ1-6, with D hard to call. Germline assignment: CDR1 MNHNS and CDR2 SASEGT. Trimming removed 8 bases from V and 5 bases from J, with 13 bases in between. CDR3 length equals 14 residues. The CDR3 sequence: CASYPSGDNSPLHF. The CDR3 coding sequence is TGTGCCAGCTATCCCTCAGGAGATAATTCACCCCTCCACTTT.

This clonotype was seen only a few times. The chain uses TRBV10-3 and TRBJ2-7; unclear D gene. The CDR3 has 12 residues. Germline values: CDR1 ENHRY, CDR2 SYGVKD. Trimming pared 2 bases from V and 3 bases from J, leaving 5 bases between. The CDR3 spells CAISEDFYEQYF. The CDR3 DNA reads as TGTGCCATCAGTGAGGACTTCTACGAGCAGTACTTC.

The chain carries TRBV28 and TRBJ2-5; D gene unclear. The DNA matches TRBJ2-7 better at its end, which makes the J call doubtful. The CDR3 has 15 amino acids. In germline, CDR1 is MDHEN, CDR2 SYDVKM. The CDR3 protein is CASNKLSRSVDEQYF. The CDR3, as DNA: TGTGCCAGCAACAAATTGAGCCGTTCCGTCGACGAGCAGTACTTC.

This clonotype occurred a few times. The chain recombines TRBV12-3 or TRBV12-4 with TRBJ2-1; 8 bases fit TRBD2. V gave up 5 bases and J gave up 9 bases; unmatched junction bases: 9. The CDR3 consists of 14 residues. CDR3 DNA: TGTGCCAGCAGTCCGCTTAGCGGGACGACTGAGCAGTTCTTC. Translating gives CASSPLSGTTEQFF.

Notes on this clonotype: At one of its ends the junction is not consistent with the germline gene, which may arise from a read error. The V call is TRBV5-1, the J call TRBJ1-4, with D possibly TRBD1 on 6 matching bases. CDR3 length: 17 residues. The germline CDR1 and CDR2 sequences are SGHRS and YFSETQ. CDR3 nucleotide sequence: TGCGCCAGCAGCCTCCGACAGGTTAGGGCAACTAATGAAGAACTGTTTTTT. The encoded protein is CASSLRQVRATNEELFF. Using reference TRBV5-1 and TRBJ1-4 for the parts outside the CDR3, the full variable domain is KAGVTQTPRYLIKTRGQQVTLSCSPISGHRSVSWYQQTPGQGLQFLFEYFSETQRNKGNFPGRFSGRQFSNSRSEMNVSTLELGDSALYLCASSLRQVRATNEELFFGSGTQLSVL.

V gene TRBV3-1 combines with J gene TRBJ2-6, with TRBD1 as a possible D gene (6 bases). Trimming left V 6 bases short and J 4 bases short, with 16 bases between. The V gene's germline CDR1 is LGHDT and CDR2 YNNKEL (reference sequence). The CDR3 covers 16 residues. CDR3 amino acids: CASSPREGDGANVLTF. The CDR3 bases are TGTGCCAGCAGTCCAAGAGAGGGGGACGGGGCCAACGTCCTGACTTTC.

This clonotype came up a few times. The chain couples TRBV29-1 to TRBJ1-2; maybe TRBD1 (5 bases). V lost 6 bases and J lost 1, with 15 bases in between. The germline V gene has CDR1 SQVTM and CDR2 ANQGSEA. CDR3 length: 14 amino acids. The CDR3 loop is CSVGRDGNNYGYTF. The CDR3 DNA is TGCAGCGTGGGCCGGGACGGCAATAACTATGGCTACACCTTC.

The V gene is TRBV5-4, the J gene TRBJ2-3; 13 bases match TRBD2. Per germline, CDR1 SGHNT and CDR2 YYREEE (reference sequence). With 5 bases clipped from V and 4 bases from J, the junction kept 4 bases outside the gene matches. This CDR3 region has 15 residues. CDR3 nucleotides: TGTGCCAGCAGTTGGACTAGCGGGAGTGCAGATACGCAGTATTTT. This translates into CASSWTSGSADTQYF.